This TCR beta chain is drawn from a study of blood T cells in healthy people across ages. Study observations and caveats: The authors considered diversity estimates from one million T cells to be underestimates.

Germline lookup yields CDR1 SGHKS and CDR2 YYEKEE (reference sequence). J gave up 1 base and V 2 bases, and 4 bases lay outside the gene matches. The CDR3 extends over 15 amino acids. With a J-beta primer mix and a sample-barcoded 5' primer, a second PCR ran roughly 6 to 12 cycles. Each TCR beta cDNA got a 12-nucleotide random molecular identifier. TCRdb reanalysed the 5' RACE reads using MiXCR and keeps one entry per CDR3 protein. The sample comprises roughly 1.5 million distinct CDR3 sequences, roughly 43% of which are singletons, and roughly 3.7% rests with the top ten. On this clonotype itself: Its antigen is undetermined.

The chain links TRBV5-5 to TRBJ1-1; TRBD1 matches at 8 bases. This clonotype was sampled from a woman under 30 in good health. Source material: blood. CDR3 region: CASSFDGTGNTEAFF. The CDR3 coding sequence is TGTGCCAGCAGCTTTGACGGGACAGGGAACACTGAAGCTTTCTTT.